Below, one T cell receptor (beta chain) is given with its context. Other DNA variants within this sample encode the same CDR3. The CDR3 covers 16 residues. Germline V gene data show CDR1 as MNHEY and CDR2 as SVGAGI. V dropped 2 bases and J dropped 0 bases, with 11 bases sitting between them. This entry is derived from a study of blood T cell repertoires in COVID-19. The method was immunoSEQ multiplex PCR; TCRdb's version includes in-frame clones alone and lacks a portion of them. Found here are approximately 130,000 clones, 82% of them singletons; the top ten hold 9.5% to 13%. The genes are TRBV6-5 and TRBJ2-1; maybe TRBD2 (5 bases). Sequencing was carried out using peripheral blood. This clonotype was sampled from a human donor in a cohort sampled during active COVID-19. This CDR3 is CASSYLLGSSYNEQFF. The CDR3 DNA reads as TGTGCCAGCAGTTACCTTTTAGGGAGCTCCTACAATGAGCAGTTCTTC.